The sequence of this T cell receptor beta chain was determined in a study of blood T cell repertoires in COVID-19. CDR1 is LNHDA and CDR2 is SQIVND in the germline V gene (reference sequence). This CDR3 contains 17 residues. V lost 5 bases to trimming and J lost 2 bases; unmatched junction nucleotides: 10. Sequencing was performed with immunoSEQ multiplex PCR; in TCRdb, only in-frame clones are kept and a portion is missing. Found here are roughly 200,000 clones, 76% of them singletons; the top ten hold roughly 8.6%. The sequenced sample consisted of peripheral blood. The chain recombines TRBV19 with TRBJ2-3, with TRBD2 matching 10 bases. This TCR came from a woman in her forties or fifties with active or convalescent COVID-19. CDR3 protein: CASSVGPSGRFTDTQYF. The CDR3 DNA reads TGTGCCAGTAGTGTGGGGCCTAGCGGGAGATTCACAGATACGCAGTATTTT.